The sequence of this T cell receptor (beta chain) was determined in a study of early T cells in non-severe SARS-CoV-2 infection. Overall study context: Chains stayed unpaired after sequencing of bulk RNA from unsorted whole blood.

As regards this clonotype: A much larger clonotype is one base distant, so this may be a read error.

Unique molecular identifiers were added to individual cDNA molecules. One entry per CDR3 protein, called by TCRdb with MiXCR from the 5' RACE reads. The data show tens of thousands of distinct CDR3 sequences, approximately 6.3% seen once. This CDR3 has 15 amino acids. Germline values: CDR1 MNHEY, CDR2 SVGEGT. Trimming at V came to 2 bases and at J to 6 bases, leaving 4 bases not matched to a gene. J is TRBJ2-1 and V is TRBV6-2 or TRBV6-3; 10 nucleotides agree with TRBD2. The source is an adult who was a healthcare worker with PCR-confirmed SARS-CoV-2 infection or an uninfected control (not recorded which). The sample consisted of whole blood. The CDR3 sequence: CASSYQREGFNEQFF. CDR3 DNA sequence: TGTGCCAGCAGTTACCAGCGGGAGGGCTTCAATGAGCAGTTCTTC.